Here is one T cell receptor (beta chain) with its context. Its target is unknown. The sample originates from a study of regulatory T cells in long-lasting Graves disease. Trimming removed 5 bases at V and 5 bases at J, with 15 bases between. This CDR3 is built from 14 residues. Germline lookup yields CDR1 SGHAT and CDR2 FQNNGV. Findings of the study overall: When disease was persistent, TRBV28, TRBJ1-2 and TRBJ2-5 were the favored segments.

Relying on iRepertoire HTBI primers and Arm-PCR of CDR3 regions, the team built TCR beta libraries. TCRdb reprocessed the multiplex PCR reads with MiXCR, giving one entry per CDR3 protein. This table has 350,000 to 450,000 distinct CDR3 sequences, 16% appearing once. As to time point: newly diagnosed GD, antithyroid drugs for less than 3 months. PBMC RNA was the source of the TCR library. Graves' disease diagnoses followed American Thyroid Association guidelines. This sample was shared with a second study, whose subject was T cells in Graves' hyperthyroidism and ophthalmopathy.

The sequencing used peripheral blood mononuclear cells (PBMCs), collected at new diagnosis, from a patient treated with antithyroid drugs. The chain carries TRBV11-2 and TRBJ1-2; D is possibly TRBD1 (5 bases). The TCR originated in a man aged 35 to 55 with Graves disease. The CDR3 nucleotides are TGTGCCAGCAGCGCTGGGACGGTCGGATATGGCTACACCTTC. Translation gives CASSAGTVGYGYTF.